Below, 2 T cell receptor beta chains from the same sample are listed, as sequenced in a study of cytomegalovirus exposure and HLA in healthy donors. With 60 Vbeta and 13 Jbeta primers, the PCR was carried out. Profiling relied on immunoSEQ multiplex PCR, and the TCRdb table lists in-frame clones only, not all of them. The table lists about 60,000 clones. Input material: PBMCs. These receptors originate from a man aged 45-60 years in good health and CMV-seropositive.

V and J are TRBV7-3 and TRBJ2-1; 12 nucleotides align to TRBD2. The CDR3 loop spans 15 amino acids. Per germline, CDR1 SGHTA and CDR2 FQGTGA. J was trimmed by 4 bases and V by 5 bases; bases with no gene match: 3. As DNA, the CDR3 is TGTGCCAGCAGCCTACTAGCGGGGGGATACAATGAGCAGTTCTTC. As protein: CASSLLAGGYNEQFF.

This rearrangement joins TRBV6-4 to TRBJ1-1; TRBD1 aligns across 8 bases. There are 18 residues in the CDR3. CDR1 and CDR2 from the germline V gene are MRHNA and SNTAGT. CDR3 sequence: CVVSVQGARNHLNTEAFF. The CDR3 DNA reads TGTGTGGTGTCCGTTCAGGGGGCCAGGAACCACTTGAACACTGAAGCTTTCTTT.